The following is a T cell receptor (beta chain) sequence with its context. This clonotype was observed a few times. Its antigen is unknown. The input lacks base qualities; no much larger clone sits a single base away. The CDR3 numbers 13 residues from cysteine through phenylalanine. Of all the DNA, just the CDR3 is kept, 39 bases in frame from base 1. CDR1 and CDR2 are drawn from the germline V gene: MNHNS, SASEGT. Here V drops 8 bases and J drops 7 bases, and the junction holds 7 bases not matched to any gene. A patient counted as having stable Graves' hyperthyroidism if no progression to ophthalmopathy occurred over 18 months of follow-up. Hyperthyroidism patients were newly diagnosed, with disease duration under 2 months, and aged 18 to 65 years. Patients with uncontrolled infections, other autoimmune diseases, pregnancy or lactation were excluded. Diagnoses were established on the basis of clinical symptoms, serum thyroxine and TRAb, thyroid ultrasound, and orbital computed tomography. PBMCs were separated from around 9.1 ml of fresh peripheral blood using Ficoll-Paque density gradient centrifugation. Total RNA was extracted with Trizol reagent, and quality was checked on an Agilent 2100 Bioanalyzer.

The data derive from a study of T cells in Graves' hyperthyroidism and ophthalmopathy (dated by TCRdb to 2018 to 2020). With regard to the full study: Peripheral blood was sampled at the time of initial diagnosis, prior to any treatment. The paper describes TCR Vbeta CDR3 sequencing of roughly 130 peripheral blood samples, made up of roughly 45 ophthalmopathy patients, 70 to 75 hyperthyroidism patients and 17 progressor patients. To identify distinguishing TCR V-J signatures, a discovery cohort of about 95 patients was used, comprising under 45 with Graves' ophthalmopathy and roughly 60 with stable Graves' hyperthyroidism. Whether ophthalmopathy could be predicted prospectively was tested in an independent validation cohort made up of under 20 hyperthyroidism patients plus 17 patients who later progressed to ophthalmopathy. Following sampling, methimazole starting at 30 mg daily was given to hyperthyroidism patients, and high-dose intravenous methylprednisolone was given to ophthalmopathy patients. In six Graves' hyperthyroidism patients, the study also compared T-cell repertoires from thyroid tissue with T-cell repertoires from blood. The 100 discovery patients were randomly split 7:3 into training and test sets.

Amplification of TCR beta CDR3 regions was carried out from RNA transcripts. For the first round of RT-PCR on the TCR CDR3, the HTBI primer set was used together with the Qiagen OneStep RT-PCR kit. A second multiplex PCR round built the libraries, followed by size selection and purification. Paired-end sequencing of the libraries was performed with 100 bp reads on an Illumina HiSeq2000. The paper's data handling went like this. Raw data were processed with SOAPnuke, discarding reads with adapters, uncalled bases, mean Phred below 15, or no exact constant-primer or identifier match. High-quality paired reads were merged using COPE v1.2.5, and each unique nucleotide sequence was defined as a clonotype. MiTCR v1.1 was used to align the clonotypes against IMGT TRBV, TRBD and TRBJ reference segments. The analysis included only V-J combinations with a frequency above 0.0001, which together covered 99% to 99.2% of the repertoires. The TCS score was defined as the ratio of F50 (clonal expansion) to E x V (chaos), calculated using BLOSUM62-based TCRdist between CDR3 peptides within each V-J. Welch's t-statistics and random forest reduced just over 500 V-J features to fewer than 15, which were used in a naive Bayes classifier (R e1071). The public reads were quality trimmed at Q25 with fastp and then assembled into clones with MiXCR by TCRdb, keeping productive beta chains. Identical CDR3 proteins give one entry, which carries the most common genes and DNA. V and J calls and clone size were set by TCRdb, not the authors. The sample yields 480,000 or so distinct CDR3 sequences; 13% to 15% were counted once. About a sixth of the sample is held by the ten biggest clonotypes.

What the study reported, not specific to this receptor: Most expanded thyroid clonotypes (frequency above 0.001) were also detected in blood, suggesting blood repertoires may reflect thyroid immune responses. Sample size was not statistically predetermined, and investigators were not blinded to group allocation. In cross-validation, a model built on a 13 V-J signature told ophthalmopathy apart from stable hyperthyroidism with 87.88% sensitivity and roughly 82% specificity, and in testing the same model reached 80%/75%. In validation, progression to ophthalmopathy was predicted by the model with more than 65% sensitivity and 72% to 85% specificity, a median of roughly 6.4 months before onset.

This TCR was recovered from a woman in her late teens or twenties with Graves' hyperthyroidism. Sequencing was done on a sample of blood. The V and J genes are TRBV6-1 and TRBJ1-4, with 7 bases matching TRBD1. The sequenced DNA: TGTGCCAGCTTAAACAGGGGAGGTGAAAAACTGTTTTTT. It encodes CASLNRGGEKLFF.